This entry is about one T cell receptor beta chain. What it recognizes is unknown. The PCR contained 60 Vbeta and 13 Jbeta primers. Measured with immunoSEQ multiplex PCR; TCRdb has only the in-frame clones, and not every one. The sample contains approximately 90,000 clones, approximately 57% of which appear only once. The entry originates in a study of cytomegalovirus exposure and HLA in healthy donors. The study, taken as a whole, reports: Accurate prediction of most subjects' HLA-A and HLA-B alleles from TCR beta sequences was reported. The productive fraction for most TCR beta V segments was about 87% or about 30% in an earlier analysis. Later on, analysis showed that most CMV-associated TCR beta chains appeared to be HLA-restricted. After further analysis at a later stage, 17,000 or so TCR beta sequences were associated with HLA alleles at 0.05 false discovery rate.

CDR1 is MNHEY, CDR2 SVGAGI, per germline. Trimming cost V 6 bases and J 5 bases; bases outside gene matches: 12. This CDR3 contains 15 residues. This sequence originates from a woman aged 25-40 years in good health and CMV-seronegative. Material for sequencing was PBMCs. The genes are TRBV6-5 and TRBJ2-5, with 7 bases matching TRBD1. The CDR3 coding sequence is TGTGCCAGCAGAAGAGCAAGGGGGCTGAGGGAGACCCAGTACTTC. Amino acid sequence: CASRRARGLRETQYF.